The sequence of this TCR beta chain was determined in a study of T cells in Graves' hyperthyroidism and ophthalmopathy. Study in general: The authors collected peripheral blood at initial diagnosis, before any treatment.

The V gene's germline CDR1 is MNHNS and CDR2 SASEGT. Between the trimmed V and J ends, which lost 10 bases and 0 bases, there was a span of 10 bases. The CDR3 is 13 residues long. This clonotype was recorded many times. The antigen is undetermined. Diagnostic decisions used clinical symptoms, serum thyroxine and TRAb, thyroid ultrasound and orbital computed tomography. Notes on the study in general: Model predictions of ophthalmopathy came a median roughly 6.7 months before onset. Ophthalmopathy and stable hyperthyroidism were told apart by a 13 V-J model.

RNA transcripts served as the template for amplifying TCR beta CDR3 regions. The TCR CDR3 first-round RT-PCR relied on the HTBI primer set. TCRdb processed the multiplex PCR reads anew with MiXCR; each CDR3 protein has one entry. The data contain around 690,000 distinct CDR3 sequences, roughly 17% of them singletons. The receptor was derived from a man aged 45-65 years with Graves' hyperthyroidism. The sequenced sample was blood. V and J are TRBV6-1 and TRBJ2-1; D gene ambiguous. For the CDR3, the DNA is TGTGCCATACAGTTGAGCTCCTACAATGAGCAGTTCTTC. Encoded protein: CAIQLSSYNEQFF.